These T cell receptor beta chains were read from a single sample in a study of regulatory T cells in long-lasting Graves disease. TCRdb analysed the multiplex PCR reads with MiXCR anew, one entry per CDR3 protein. This table has over 450,000 distinct CDR3 sequences, 20% to 25% appearing once. The sequences come from peripheral blood mononuclear cells (PBMCs), collected when the disease was refractory, from a patient treated with antithyroid drugs. The receptor source for this set is a female donor with Graves disease. Both conserved end residues are part of each CDR3. D genes are given only for firm matches. Some rows mark clone size as missing; the rest say once, few, many or name a class of expanded clone.

>NA|TRBJ2-5|TRBV20-1|NA
TGCAGTGCTAGTTGGAGTTCCCGGGGGGAGACCCAGTACTTC
CSASWSSRGETQYF
>many|TRBJ2-4|TRBV12-3/TRBV12-4|TRBD1
TGTGCCAGCAGCATCGGACAGGCATGGAACATTCAGTACTTC
CASSIGQAWNIQYF
>NA|TRBJ2-3|TRBV28|TRBD2
TGTGCCAGCAGGGGGGGACTAGCGGGGGTTTTGGATACGCAGTATTTT
CASRGGLAGVLDTQYF
>few|TRBJ1-1|TRBV19|NA
TGTGCCAGTAGTAACGGGCGCTTAGGGGACACTGAAGCTTTCTTT
CASSNGRLGDTEAFF
>many|TRBJ2-7|TRBV27|NA
TGTGCCAGCAGTTTTCGGCAGGTGCTCCCTTGGTCCTACGAGCAGTACTTC
CASSFRQVLPWSYEQYF
>few|TRBJ2-7|TRBV3-1|NA
TGTGCCAGCAGCCAATCGTTCCACCTTGGGCGGGCCTCCTACGAGCAGTACTTC
CASSQSFHLGRASYEQYF
>many|TRBJ2-2|TRBV7-7|NA
TGTGCTAGCAGCCCTGGGATAGGCAAGATGTCCGGGGCCACCGGGGAGCTGTTTTTT
CASSPGIGKMSGATGELFF
>few|TRBJ1-6|TRBV5-5|NA
TGTGCCAGCAGCATCACGGGAAAGACGGTCCCTTCACCCCTCCACTTT
CASSITGKTVPSPLHF
>NA|TRBJ1-5|TRBV20-1|NA
TGCAGTGCCAGACATCCTACTAGCAATCAGCCCCAGCATTTT
CSARHPTSNQPQHF
>many|TRBJ2-5|TRBV7-2|NA
TGTGCCAGCAGCTATGGCGGGTTCGCACAAGAGACCCAGTACTTC
CASSYGGFAQETQYF
>many|TRBJ1-5|TRBV3-1|NA
TGTGCCAGCAGCCAAGATCCCCAGGGGCCCCAGCATTTT
CASSQDPQGPQHF
>NA|TRBJ1-5|TRBV19|NA
TGTGCCAGTAGTGCACCCCTGACTTTGGATAGCAATCAGCCCCAGCATTTT
CASSAPLTLDSNQPQHF
>NA|TRBJ1-4|TRBV9|TRBD1
TGTGCCAGCAGCGTAGGGGGACAGGGATTTACGGCTAATGAAAAACTGTTTTTT
CASSVGGQGFTANEKLFF
>NA|TRBJ2-3|TRBV2|TRBD2
TGTGCCAGCAGTGGCACTAGCGGGGGAGATACGCAGTATTTT
CASSGTSGGDTQYF
>few|TRBJ2-5|TRBV7-9|NA
TGTGCCAGCAGCTTTAAGCGCCTGGGGTCAGAGACCCAGTACTTC
CASSFKRLGSETQYF
>few|TRBJ2-3|TRBV7-8|NA
TGTGCCAGCAGCTTAGTGATGGCTAGCGATTATACGCAGTATTTT
CASSLVMASDYTQYF
>NA|TRBJ2-7|TRBV15|NA
TGTGCCACCAGCAGAGATGGGTACGAGCAGTACTTC
CATSRDGYEQYF
>many|TRBJ1-1|TRBV29-1|TRBD1
TGCAGCGTAGGGGGACAGGGAAACACTGAAGCTTTCTTT
CSVGGQGNTEAFF
>many|TRBJ1-4|TRBV19|NA
TGTGCCAGTAGTAAGACAGGAAACCCTCCGACTAATGAAAAACTGTTTTTT
CASSKTGNPPTNEKLFF
>NA|TRBJ2-2|TRBV27|TRBD2
TGTGCCAGCAATATCGACGGGAGGGGAAACACCGGGGAGCTGTTTTTT
CASNIDGRGNTGELFF
>many|TRBJ2-7|TRBV7-8|TRBD2
TGTGCCAGCAGCAGACCGGGACTAGCGGGAGGGCCGCGCTACGAGCAGTACTTC
CASSRPGLAGGPRYEQYF
>NA|TRBJ2-1|TRBV4-3|NA
TGCGCCAGCAGCCAAGACCTTTGGTCTAGCTCCTACAATGAGCAGTTCTTC
CASSQDLWSSSYNEQFF
>NA|TRBJ1-6|TRBV9|NA
TGTGCCAGCAGCGTAGATCGGGGAAAAGGTAATTCACCCCTCCACTTT
CASSVDRGKGNSPLHF
>NA|TRBJ2-7|TRBV5-1|TRBD2
TGCGCCAGCAGCTTGGCCCCTAGCGGGAACTCCCACGAGCAGTACTTC
CASSLAPSGNSHEQYF
>NA|TRBJ2-5|TRBV29-1|TRBD1
TGCAGCGTTTATGGGGCAGGGGGCCGGGAGACCCAGTACTTC
CSVYGAGGRETQYF
>NA|TRBJ2-5|TRBV29-1|NA
TGCAGCGTTGAAGTCCCTGGCGGGATGTACTTC
CSVEVPGGMYF
>many|TRBJ2-2|TRBV12-3/TRBV12-4|NA
TGTGCCAGCAGGATCGACACCGGGGAGCTGTTTTTT
CASRIDTGELFF
>many|TRBJ1-4|TRBV28|TRBD1
TGTGCCAGCAGTAGAGGGGGCACTAATGAAAAACTGTTTTTT
CASSRGGTNEKLFF
>many|TRBJ1-5|TRBV12-3/TRBV12-4|TRBD1
TGTGCCAGCAGTTTTGGTGACAGGGGGAGGAATCAGCCCCAGCATTTT
CASSFGDRGRNQPQHF
>NA|TRBJ2-7|TRBV20-1|NA
TGCAGTGCTAGAGATCCAGGGGGGAACTCCTACGAGCAGTACTTC
CSARDPGGNSYEQYF
>many|TRBJ2-5|TRBV20-1|NA
TGCAGTGCCATTGACCTCCCGGGAACAGGGCGGCAAGAGACCCAGTACTTC
CSAIDLPGTGRQETQYF
>few|TRBJ1-6|TRBV28|NA
TGTGCCAGCAGTACCCAGGGGAGTGTCTCACCCCTCCACTTT
CASSTQGSVSPLHF
>many|TRBJ1-5|TRBV2|NA
TGTGCCAGCAGACCCGACGGGCAGAATCAGCCCCAGCATTTT
CASRPDGQNQPQHF
>NA|TRBJ1-6|TRBV6-9|NA
TGTGCCAGCAGTTACGACTCTGGGAATTCACCCCTCCACTTT
CASSYDSGNSPLHF
>many|TRBJ2-7|TRBV6-1|TRBD1
TGTGCCACCAAACGGACAGGGCAGTCAAACGAGCAGTACTTC
CATKRTGQSNEQYF
>few|TRBJ2-2|TRBV28|NA
TGTGCCAGCAAAGTGTTTGGGGTCGGGGAGCTGTTTTTT
CASKVFGVGELFF
>few|TRBJ1-4|TRBV16|NA
TGTGCCAGCAGCCAATCCGAGGAAAAACTGTTTTTT
CASSQSEEKLFF
>NA|TRBJ2-1|TRBV29-1|NA
TGCAGCGTTGAGGGGACGGCCAAGACCAATGAGCAGTTCTTC
CSVEGTAKTNEQFF
>many|TRBJ1-5|TRBV28|NA
TGTGCCAGCAGTCAAAGGGCTAGGGGTGGCAATCAGCCCCAGCATTTT
CASSQRARGGNQPQHF
>NA|TRBJ2-7|TRBV7-9|NA
TGTGCCAGCAGCGCCAAGACAGACCCCTCCTACGAGCAGTACTTC
CASSAKTDPSYEQYF
>few|TRBJ2-1|TRBV2|TRBD2
TGTGCCAGCAGTGAGCTAGCGGGTCACAATGAGCAGTTCTTC
CASSELAGHNEQFF
>NA|TRBJ1-2|TRBV7-9|NA
TGTGCCAGCAGCCCGACGGACGGAGACCTCTATGGCTGCACCTTC
CASSPTDGDLYGCTF
>NA|TRBJ2-5|TRBV20-1|TRBD1
TGCAGTGCTGGAAGGACAGGGGTCGGAGAGACCCAGTACTTC
CSAGRTGVGETQYF
>many|TRBJ2-2|TRBV7-3|TRBD2
TGTGCCAGCAGCTTCGGGACTAGCGGGAACGGGGAGCTGTTTTTT
CASSFGTSGNGELFF
>few|TRBJ1-4|TRBV5-6|NA
TGTGCCAGCAGCCTTGGTGACTCTCCGCGCGGTGAAAAACTGTTTTTT
CASSLGDSPRGEKLFF
>NA|TRBJ2-1|TRBV12-3/TRBV12-4|TRBD2
TGTGCCAGCAGTCCACGGGGGGCTAGCGGGAACAATGAGCAGTTCTTC
CASSPRGASGNNEQFF
>many|TRBJ2-5|TRBV12-3/TRBV12-4|TRBD2
TGTGCCAGCACTCCCGCGGGAGGGTTCCTTGCGGAGACCCAGTACTTC
CASTPAGGFLAETQYF
>many|TRBJ2-2|TRBV7-9|TRBD1
TGTGCCAGCAGCCTCAGACAGGGGGCTCTGAACACCGGGGAGCTGTTTTTT
CASSLRQGALNTGELFF
>many|TRBJ1-1|TRBV28|NA
TGTGCCAGCAGTTTCTGGACATCTACTGAAGCTTTCTTT
CASSFWTSTEAFF
>NA|TRBJ1-1|TRBV6-1|NA
TGTGCCAGCAGTAGTAGGGGGTCCTGGTGGGAAGCTTTCTTT
CASSSRGSWWEAFF
>many|TRBJ2-4|TRBV7-8|NA
TGTGCCAGCAGCGCCCTAGGGATCATTCAGTACTTC
CASSALGIIQYF
>many|TRBJ1-5|TRBV27|NA
TGTGCCAGCAGTCCATGGACAGACAATCAGCCCCAGCATTTT
CASSPWTDNQPQHF
>NA|TRBJ2-1|TRBV12-3/TRBV12-4|NA
TGTGCCAGCAGTTTTGGGGGGGCCTCCTACAATGAGCAGTTCTTC
CASSFGGASYNEQFF
>NA|TRBJ2-2|TRBV6-1|TRBD2
TGTGCCAGCAGGGGAGCCACGGGGGGTAGCACCGGGGAGCTGTTTTTT
CASRGATGGSTGELFF
>NA|TRBJ1-1|TRBV3-1|NA
TGTGCCAGCAGCCGCTTAGAGAACACTGAAGCTTTCTTT
CASSRLENTEAFF
>few|TRBJ2-7|TRBV11-3|TRBD2
TGTGCCAGCAGCCGCGACAGCAGCGGGAGGTACTCCTACGAGCAGTACTTC
CASSRDSSGRYSYEQYF
>many|TRBJ2-5|TRBV11-2|TRBD1
TGTGCCAGCAGCTCACCCGCCGCCGGAACAGGGGGCTGGGAGACCCAGTACTTC
CASSSPAAGTGGWETQYF
>few|TRBJ2-5|TRBV2|NA
TGTGCCAGCAGCACCCGCGCACAAGAGACCCAGTACTTC
CASSTRAQETQYF
>many|TRBJ1-1|TRBV29-1|TRBD1
TGCAGCGCTCGGACAGGGGGGAACACTGAAGCTTTCTTT
CSARTGGNTEAFF